Below, 15 T cell receptor beta chains from the same sample are listed, as sequenced in a study of blood T cell repertoires in COVID-19. The method was immunoSEQ multiplex PCR; TCRdb's version includes in-frame clones alone and lacks a portion of them. The table records approximately 76,000 clones, roughly 85% of them present only once. What was sequenced was peripheral blood. The receptor set was obtained from a man aged 25-40 years with acute or convalescent COVID-19.

The genes are TRBV5-1 and TRBJ1-4; TRBD1 matches at 7 bases. The CDR3 is made up of 18 amino acids. After removal of 4 bases from V and 1 base from J, the junction contained 13 bases not matched to a gene. CDR1 and CDR2 (germline): SGHRS, YFSETQ. The CDR3, as DNA: TGCGCCAGCAGCCCCGGGCGCGGAGGGGGCCGAACTAATGAAAAACTGTTTTTT. This codes for CASSPGRGGGRTNEKLFF.

This chain joins TRBV15 and TRBJ2-3; unclear D gene. Germline V gives CDR1 LNHNV, CDR2 YYDKDF (reference sequence). V was trimmed by 5 bases and J by 4 bases, leaving 13 bases between them. This CDR3 is 14 amino acids long. The CDR3 spells CATSPGGRADTQYF. CDR3 DNA: TGTGCCACCAGCCCCGGTGGTCGGGCAGATACGCAGTATTTT.

The rearrangement uses TRBV7-2 and TRBJ1-4; tentative D call: TRBD1 (5 bases). There are 14 residues in the CDR3. The V and J ends lost 8 bases and 5 bases respectively, with 15 bases between them. Germline V gene sequence: CDR1 SGHTA, CDR2 FQGNSA. This CDR3 is CASRAGGSNEKLFF. As DNA, the CDR3 is TGTGCCAGCCGAGCGGGGGGGTCCAATGAAAAACTGTTTTTT.

The chain has TRBV3-1 (or the pseudogene TRBV3-2) and TRBJ2-7; TRBD2 agrees at 11 bases. CDR1 and CDR2 from the germline V gene are LGHDT and YNNKEL (reference sequence). This CDR3 contains 15 residues. V was pared by 3 bases and J by 3 bases, with 4 bases of the junction left unmatched. The CDR3 DNA is TGTGCCAGCAGCCAGGGGACTAGCGGTCGCTACGAGCAGTACTTC. It encodes CASSQGTSGRYEQYF.

The rearrangement joins TRBV21-1 to TRBJ2-3; the DNA was not compared with TRBD1, the D call given in the table. TRBV21-1 represents a pseudogene. CDR3 length: 11 amino acids. The CDR3 loop is CASSHTDTQYF. CDR3 coding DNA: TGTGCCAGCAGCCACACAGATACGCAGTATTTT.

This clone was detected only a few times. The genes are TRBV5-1 and TRBJ1-6; no reliable D call. CDR3 length: 13 residues. Trimming cost V 0 bases and J 12 bases, with 10 bases left between them. Germline V CDR1 and CDR2: SGHRS, YFSETQ. CDR3 sequence: CASSLDDGGPLHF. The DNA of the CDR3 is TGCGCCAGCAGCTTGGATGATGGAGGACCCCTCCACTTT.

The chain links TRBV6-5 to TRBJ2-7; 9 bases line up with TRBD1. The germline gives CDR1 MNHEY, CDR2 SVGAGI. The CDR3 runs 15 residues. V trimming: 8 bases; J trimming: 5 bases; junction bases outside the gene matches: 13. In DNA form, the CDR3 reads TGTGCCAGCTTACTTCCGGGACAGGGCATTCACGAGCAGTACTTC. Amino acids: CASLLPGQGIHEQYF.

The table lists this clone with a count of one. CDR3 loop: CASSLDNGGYTF. CDR3 nucleotides: TGTGCCAGCAGCCTCGACAACGGCGGCTACACCTTC. V is TRBV6-5 and J is TRBJ1-2; D not resolved. V was pared by 6 bases and J by 8 bases, with 13 bases between. The CDR3 contains 12 residues. Germline values: CDR1 MNHEY, CDR2 SVGAGI.

J is TRBJ2-3 and V is TRBV27; unclear D gene. With 1 base removed from V and 1 base from J, the gap between germline ends came to 6 bases. This CDR3 is built from 14 residues. Germline V lookup: CDR1 MNHEY, CDR2 SMNVEV (reference sequence). CDR3: CASSLFQGTDTQYF. The CDR3 DNA is TGTGCCAGCAGTTTATTCCAGGGCACAGATACGCAGTATTTT.

This chain links TRBV28 with TRBJ1-6; 8 bases line up with TRBD1. Per germline, CDR1 MDHEN and CDR2 SYDVKM. The CDR3 is made up of 15 amino acids. V shed 4 bases, J shed 10 bases, and the junction held 9 bases outside the gene matches. The CDR3 DNA reads as TGTGCCAGCAGTTCGGGAAACAGGGGGTACTCACCCCTCCACTTT. Amino acid sequence: CASSSGNRGYSPLHF. Full variable domain (remainder filled in from reference TRBV28 and TRBJ1-6): DVKVTQSSRYLVKRTGEKVFLECVQDMDHENMFWYRQDPGLGLRLIYFSYDVKMKEKGDIPEGYSVSREKKERFSLILESASTNQTSMYLCASSSGNRGYSPLHFGNGTRLTVT.

This clone appeared a single time. The CDR3 reads CASSQVVPGTGGASPLHF. DNA for the CDR3: TGTGCCAGCAGCCAAGTTGTCCCTGGGACAGGGGGCGCCTCACCCCTCCACTTT. V is TRBV14 and J is TRBJ1-6, with 12 nucleotides matching TRBD1. The trim removed 1 base at V and 10 bases at J, leaving 11 bases unmatched. The CDR3 extends over 18 amino acids. Per the germline V gene, CDR1 is SGHDN and CDR2 is FVKESK.

This clone was recorded once. The CDR3 coding sequence is TGTGCCAGCAGTTTATCAGGGGGCAATCAGCCCCAGCATTTT. Amino acid sequence: CASSLSGGNQPQHF. This chain links TRBV28 with TRBJ1-5; tentatively, D is TRBD1 (6 bases). V lost 1 base to trimming and J lost 2 bases, with 6 bases between them. The CDR3 totals 14 residues. From germline, CDR1 is MDHEN and CDR2 SYDVKM.

This chain connects TRBV5-1 to TRBJ2-7, with a weak D call TRBD2 (5 bases). CDR1 is SGHRS, CDR2 YFSETQ, per germline. V was clipped by 2 bases and J by 3 bases, with 12 bases between them. The CDR3 totals 14 residues. CDR3 residues: CASSFRGSSYEQYF. The CDR3 coding sequence is TGCGCCAGCAGCTTCCGGGGAAGTAGCTACGAGCAGTACTTC. The whole variable domain, remainder taken from reference TRBV5-1 and TRBJ2-7, is KAGVTQTPRYLIKTRGQQVTLSCSPISGHRSVSWYQQTPGQGLQFLFEYFSETQRNKGNFPGRFSGRQFSNSRSEMNVSTLELGDSALYLCASSFRGSSYEQYFGPGTRLTVT.

The rearrangement links TRBV24-1 to TRBJ2-3; TRBD2 might be the D (6 bases). Germline CDR1 KGHDR, CDR2 SFDVKD. The CDR3 has 15 amino acids. The ends were cut back, 1 base at V and 0 bases at J, with 7 bases in the middle. CDR3 sequence reads: CATSDLGGSTDTQYF. CDR3 in DNA: TGTGCCACCAGTGATTTAGGAGGGAGCACAGATACGCAGTATTTT.

A few counts support this clone. The chain recombines TRBV15 with TRBJ2-1, with TRBD2 identical over 7 bases. The CDR3 has 17 amino acids. Germline V CDR1 and CDR2: LNHNV, YYDKDF (reference sequence). The junction had 12 bases not matched to a gene; V was cut back by 0 bases and J by 7 bases. The CDR3 coding sequence is TGTGCCACCAGCAGAGATCTTGGCGGGAGTCTTCTAAATGAGCAGTTCTTC. Amino acid sequence: CATSRDLGGSLLNEQFF.